The rows below give T cell receptor beta chains drawn from one sample of a study of blood T cell repertoires in COVID-19. Sequenced by immunoSEQ multiplex PCR; TCRdb stores in-frame clones only, minus some. The sample records about 200,000 clones, around 87% being singletons. The sequencing sample was made of PBMCs or T cells enriched from blood (not recorded which). These receptors were obtained from a woman aged 25 to 39 who had recovered from COVID-19. Each CDR3 is given with its conserved first and last residue. Each record gives: CDR3 protein, CDR3 DNA, J gene, clone size, D gene, V gene. D genes are given only for firm matches. Size tells how often a clone was seen (once, few, many) or the class of an expanded clone, and some rows leave it out.

cdr3_aa: CASSFYFRDRDRANYGYTF; cdr3_nt: TGTGCCAGCAGCTTCTACTTCCGGGACAGGGACCGAGCTAACTATGGCTACACCTTC; j_call: TRBJ1-2; clone_size: -; d_call: TRBD1; v_call: TRBV5-6
cdr3_aa: CASSEGRGGDEQFF; cdr3_nt: TGTGCCAGCAGTGAAGGCCGGGGGGGAGATGAGCAGTTCTTC; j_call: TRBJ2-1; clone_size: -; d_call: TRBD2; v_call: TRBV6-1
cdr3_aa: CASSLARTGDEQYF; cdr3_nt: TGTGCCAGCAGCTTAGCGAGGACAGGGGACGAGCAGTACTTC; j_call: TRBJ2-7; clone_size: -; d_call: TRBD1; v_call: TRBV7-2
cdr3_aa: CAGRTGNEKLFF; cdr3_nt: TGTGCCGGGCGCACTGGGAATGAAAAACTGTTTTTT; j_call: TRBJ1-4; clone_size: -; d_call: -; v_call: TRBV2
cdr3_aa: CASRPGTGDPFYGYTF; cdr3_nt: TGCGCCAGCCGTCCCGGGACAGGGGACCCCTTCTATGGCTACACCTTC; j_call: TRBJ1-2; clone_size: -; d_call: TRBD1; v_call: TRBV4-3
cdr3_aa: CASSIGLPASPWETQYF; cdr3_nt: TGTGCCAGTAGTATAGGCCTCCCGGCTAGCCCGTGGGAGACCCAGTACTTC; j_call: TRBJ2-5; clone_size: -; d_call: -; v_call: TRBV19
cdr3_aa: CASSLEPGNQPQHF; cdr3_nt: TGTGCCAGCAGCTTAGAGCCAGGGAACCAGCCCCAGCATTTT; j_call: TRBJ1-5; clone_size: once; d_call: -; v_call: TRBV7-2
cdr3_aa: CASRTPTNYGYTF; cdr3_nt: TGTGCCAGCAGGACACCAACTAACTATGGCTACACCTTC; j_call: TRBJ1-2; clone_size: -; d_call: -; v_call: TRBV28
cdr3_aa: CASSLGQGQGQPQHF; cdr3_nt: TGTGCCAGCAGCCTCGGACAGGGACAAGGTCAGCCCCAGCATTTT; j_call: TRBJ1-5; clone_size: -; d_call: TRBD1; v_call: TRBV7-2
cdr3_aa: CASSARTNYGYTF; cdr3_nt: TGTGCCAGCAGCGCCAGAACTAACTATGGCTACACCTTC; j_call: TRBJ1-2; clone_size: -; d_call: -; v_call: TRBV9
cdr3_aa: CASRLINTEAFF; cdr3_nt: TGTGCCAGCAGATTAATAAACACTGAAGCTTTCTTT; j_call: TRBJ1-1; clone_size: -; d_call: -; v_call: TRBV28
cdr3_aa: CASSQVFHFSGSQWETQYF; cdr3_nt: TGCGCCAGCAGCCAAGTTTTTCATTTCAGCGGGAGTCAATGGGAGACCCAGTACTTC; j_call: TRBJ2-5; clone_size: -; d_call: TRBD2; v_call: TRBV4-1
cdr3_aa: CASSLGPSISEQYF; cdr3_nt: TGTGCCAGCAGCTTAGGCCCTAGCATCTCCGAGCAGTACTTC; j_call: TRBJ2-7; clone_size: -; d_call: -; v_call: TRBV7-2
cdr3_aa: CASSIFSDRGDSETQYF; cdr3_nt: TGTGCCAGTAGTATTTTTAGTGACAGGGGGGATTCAGAGACCCAGTACTTC; j_call: TRBJ2-5; clone_size: -; d_call: TRBD1; v_call: TRBV19
cdr3_aa: CASSPRDRGTDTQYF; cdr3_nt: TGTGCCAGCAGCCCACGGGACAGGGGCACAGATACGCAGTATTTT; j_call: TRBJ2-3; clone_size: -; d_call: TRBD1; v_call: TRBV5-4
cdr3_aa: CASSPPGGNTEAFF; cdr3_nt: TGTGCCAGCAGCCCGCCCGGCGGGAACACTGAAGCTTTCTTT; j_call: TRBJ1-1; clone_size: -; d_call: -; v_call: TRBV7-9
cdr3_aa: CASSLSRGNTDTQYF; cdr3_nt: TGTGCCAGCAGTCTGTCTCGGGGAAACACAGATACGCAGTATTTT; j_call: TRBJ2-3; clone_size: -; d_call: -; v_call: TRBV11-3
cdr3_aa: CASSYSSGTYEQYF; cdr3_nt: TGTGCCAGCAGTTACTCTTCGGGTACCTACGAGCAGTACTTC; j_call: TRBJ2-7; clone_size: -; d_call: -; v_call: TRBV6-5
cdr3_aa: CACERDVDTEAFF; cdr3_nt: TGTGCCTGTGAGCGGGACGTTGACACTGAAGCTTTCTTT; j_call: TRBJ1-1; clone_size: -; d_call: -; v_call: TRBV30
cdr3_aa: CAWSASDRAIYF; cdr3_nt: TGTGCCTGGAGTGCCTCAGACAGGGCCATATATTTT; j_call: TRBJ1-3; clone_size: -; d_call: TRBD1; v_call: TRBV30